This T cell receptor beta chain appears in the sequencing data of a study of T cell responses to AZD1222 COVID-19 vaccine. Measured with immunoSEQ multiplex PCR; TCRdb has only the in-frame clones, and not every one. The sample lists 86,000 or so clones; around 90% were seen once. The V gene's germline CDR1 is PRHDT and CDR2 FYEKMQ (reference sequence). After removal of 1 base from V and 0 bases from J, the junction contained 5 bases not matched to a gene. The CDR3 sequence is 17 residues long. The receptor was derived from an adult in good health. This chain uses TRBV13 with TRBJ2-3, with 9 bases that match TRBD2. Source: peripheral blood, taken on day 0 of AZD1222 vaccination. CDR3 amino acids: CASSLVGLAGSTDTQYF. The CDR3, as DNA: TGTGCCAGCAGCTTAGTCGGCCTAGCGGGGAGCACAGATACGCAGTATTTT.